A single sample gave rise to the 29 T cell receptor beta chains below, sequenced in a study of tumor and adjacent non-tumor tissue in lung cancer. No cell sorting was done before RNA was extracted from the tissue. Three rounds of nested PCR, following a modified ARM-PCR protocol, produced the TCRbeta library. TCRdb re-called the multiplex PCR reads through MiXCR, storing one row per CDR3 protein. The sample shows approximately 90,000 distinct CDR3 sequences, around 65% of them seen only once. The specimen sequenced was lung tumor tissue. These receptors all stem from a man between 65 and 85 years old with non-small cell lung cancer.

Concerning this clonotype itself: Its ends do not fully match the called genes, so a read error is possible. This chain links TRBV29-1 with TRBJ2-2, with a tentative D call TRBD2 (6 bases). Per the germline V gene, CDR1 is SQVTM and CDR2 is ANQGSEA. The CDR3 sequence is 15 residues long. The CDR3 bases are TGCTGCGTCAACCCGGGACTTGAAACTACCGGGGAGCTGTTTTTT. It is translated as CCVNPGLETTGELFF.

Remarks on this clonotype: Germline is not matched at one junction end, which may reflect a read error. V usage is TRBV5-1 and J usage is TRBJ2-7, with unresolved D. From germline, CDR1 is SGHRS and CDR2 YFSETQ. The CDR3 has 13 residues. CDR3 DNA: TGCACCAGCAGCCTAAACCCTGGCTACGAACAGTACTTC. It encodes CTSSLNPGYEQYF.

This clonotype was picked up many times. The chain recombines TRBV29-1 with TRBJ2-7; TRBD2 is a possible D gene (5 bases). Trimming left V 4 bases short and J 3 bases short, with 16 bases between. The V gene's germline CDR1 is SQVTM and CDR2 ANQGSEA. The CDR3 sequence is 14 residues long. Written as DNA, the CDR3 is TGCAGCGTTGCCTCTAGACCGGGAAGCTACGAGCAGTACTTC. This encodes CSVASRPGSYEQYF.

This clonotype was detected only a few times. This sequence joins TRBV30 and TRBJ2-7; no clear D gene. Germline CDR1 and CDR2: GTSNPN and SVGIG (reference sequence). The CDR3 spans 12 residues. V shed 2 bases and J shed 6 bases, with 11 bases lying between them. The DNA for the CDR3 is TGTGCCTGGAGTCCCCTGGGCCTCGAGCAGTACTTC. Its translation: CAWSPLGLEQYF. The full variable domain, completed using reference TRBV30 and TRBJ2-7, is SQTIHQWPATLVQPVGSPLSLECTVEGTSNPNLYWYRQAAGRGLQLLFYSVGIGQISSEVPQNLSASRPQDRQFILSSKKLLLSDSGFYLCAWSPLGLEQYFGPGTRLTVT.

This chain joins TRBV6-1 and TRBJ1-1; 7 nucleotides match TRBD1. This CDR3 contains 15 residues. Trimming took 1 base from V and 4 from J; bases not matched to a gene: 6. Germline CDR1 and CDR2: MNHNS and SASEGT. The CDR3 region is CASSEETGPSTEAFF. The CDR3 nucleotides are TGTGCCAGCAGTGAAGAGACAGGGCCTAGCACTGAAGCTTTCTTT.

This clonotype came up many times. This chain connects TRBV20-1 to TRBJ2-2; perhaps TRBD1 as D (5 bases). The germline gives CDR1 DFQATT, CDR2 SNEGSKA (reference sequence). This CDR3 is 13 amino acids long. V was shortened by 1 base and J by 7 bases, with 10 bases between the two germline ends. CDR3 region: CSARGQPSGELFF. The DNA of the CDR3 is TGCAGTGCTAGAGGACAGCCTAGCGGGGAGCTGTTTTTT.

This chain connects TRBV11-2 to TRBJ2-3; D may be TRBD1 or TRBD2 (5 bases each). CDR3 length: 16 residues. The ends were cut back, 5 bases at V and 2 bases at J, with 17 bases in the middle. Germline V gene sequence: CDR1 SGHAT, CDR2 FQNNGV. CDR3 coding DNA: TGTGCCAGCAGCGCACTACAGGTGAGGGACACAGATACGCAGTATTTT. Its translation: CASSALQVRDTDTQYF.

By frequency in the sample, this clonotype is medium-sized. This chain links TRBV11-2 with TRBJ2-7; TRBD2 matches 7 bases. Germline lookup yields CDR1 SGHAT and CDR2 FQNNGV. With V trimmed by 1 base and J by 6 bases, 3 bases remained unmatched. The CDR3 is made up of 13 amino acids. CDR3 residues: CASSLGLALEQYF. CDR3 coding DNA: TGTGCCAGCAGCTTAGGACTAGCACTCGAGCAGTACTTC. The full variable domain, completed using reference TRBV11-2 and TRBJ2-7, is EAGVAQSPRYKIIEKRQSVAFWCNPISGHATLYWYQQILGQGPKLLIQFQNNGVVDDSQLPKDRFSAERLKGVDSTLKIQPAKLEDSAVYLCASSLGLALEQYFGPGTRLTVT.

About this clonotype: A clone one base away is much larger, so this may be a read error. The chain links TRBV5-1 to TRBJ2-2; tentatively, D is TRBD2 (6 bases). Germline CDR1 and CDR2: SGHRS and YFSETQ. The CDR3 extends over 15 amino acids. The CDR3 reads CPSNFSGVNTGELFF. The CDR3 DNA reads TGCCCCAGCAACTTTAGCGGAGTGAACACCGGGGAGCTGTTTTTT.

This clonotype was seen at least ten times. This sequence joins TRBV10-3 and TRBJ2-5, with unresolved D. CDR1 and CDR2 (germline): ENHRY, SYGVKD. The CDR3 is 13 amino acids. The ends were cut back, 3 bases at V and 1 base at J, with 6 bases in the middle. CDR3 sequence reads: CAISERSQETQYF. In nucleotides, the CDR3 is TGTGCCATCAGTGAAAGAAGCCAAGAGACCCAGTACTTC.

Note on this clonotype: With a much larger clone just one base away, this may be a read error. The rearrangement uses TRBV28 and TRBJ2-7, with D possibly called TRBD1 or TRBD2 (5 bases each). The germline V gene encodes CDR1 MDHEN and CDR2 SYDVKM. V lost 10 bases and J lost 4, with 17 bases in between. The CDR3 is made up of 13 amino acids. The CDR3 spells CANRKEGTYEQYF. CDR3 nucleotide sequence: TGTGCCAACCGTAAAGAGGGGACGTACGAGCAGTACTTC.

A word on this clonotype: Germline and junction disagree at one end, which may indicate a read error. The CDR3 nucleotides are TGTGCCAGCAGTAAAGCGCGAAGGGTAGCGGGAAACACCATATATTTT. Translated: CASSKARRVAGNTIYF. The chain employs TRBV6-1 and TRBJ1-3, with D hard to call. The germline V gene encodes CDR1 MNHNS and CDR2 SASEGT. This CDR3 region has 16 residues.

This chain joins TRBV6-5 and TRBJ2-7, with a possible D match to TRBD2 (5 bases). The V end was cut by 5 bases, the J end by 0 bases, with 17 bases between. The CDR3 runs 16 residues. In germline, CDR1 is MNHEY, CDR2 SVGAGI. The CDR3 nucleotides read TGTGCCAGCAGTCGACTACTGGGTGCCAGCTCCTACGAGCAGTACTTC. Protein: CASSRLLGASSYEQYF.

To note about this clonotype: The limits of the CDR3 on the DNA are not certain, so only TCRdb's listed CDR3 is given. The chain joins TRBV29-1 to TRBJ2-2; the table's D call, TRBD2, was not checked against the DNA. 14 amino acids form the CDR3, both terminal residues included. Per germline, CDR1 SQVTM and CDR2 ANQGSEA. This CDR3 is CSVRGTINPGSCFF.

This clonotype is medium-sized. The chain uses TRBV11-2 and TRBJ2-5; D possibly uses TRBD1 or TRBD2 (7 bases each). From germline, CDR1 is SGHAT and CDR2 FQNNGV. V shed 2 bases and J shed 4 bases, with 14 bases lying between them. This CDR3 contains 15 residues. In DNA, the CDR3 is TGTGCCAGCAGCTTATACAGGGGAGGGAGAGAGACCCAGTACTTC. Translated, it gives CASSLYRGGRETQYF. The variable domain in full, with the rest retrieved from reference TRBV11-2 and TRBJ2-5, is EAGVAQSPRYKIIEKRQSVAFWCNPISGHATLYWYQQILGQGPKLLIQFQNNGVVDDSQLPKDRFSAERLKGVDSTLKIQPAKLEDSAVYLCASSLYRGGRETQYFGPGTRLLVL.

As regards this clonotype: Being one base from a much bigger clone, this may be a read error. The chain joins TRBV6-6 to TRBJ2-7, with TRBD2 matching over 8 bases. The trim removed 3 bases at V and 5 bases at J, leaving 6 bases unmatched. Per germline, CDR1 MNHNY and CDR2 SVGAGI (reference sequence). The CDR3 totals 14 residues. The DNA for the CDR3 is TGTGCCAGCAGTTATCGGGAGGGATACAACGAGCAGTACTTC. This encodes CASSYREGYNEQYF.

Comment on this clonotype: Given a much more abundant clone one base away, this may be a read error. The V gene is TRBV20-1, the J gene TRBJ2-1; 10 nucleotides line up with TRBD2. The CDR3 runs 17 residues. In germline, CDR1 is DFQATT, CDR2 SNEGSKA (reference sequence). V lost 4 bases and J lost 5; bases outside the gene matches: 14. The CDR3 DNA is TGCAGTGCTATCGGCCTACGTAGGCTAGCGGGGGACAATGAGCAGTTCTTC. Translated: CSAIGLRRLAGDNEQFF.

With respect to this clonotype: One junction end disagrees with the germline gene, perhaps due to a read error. The CDR3 DNA reads TGTGCCAGCAGCCATGGGGTGGGGGAGCCAGCCCAGTATTTC. This gives the protein CASSHGVGEPAQYF. The gene calls are TRBV28 and TRBJ2-5; D possibly uses TRBD1 or TRBD2 (5 bases each). The germline CDR1 and CDR2 sequences are MDHEN and SYDVKM. The CDR3 totals 14 residues.

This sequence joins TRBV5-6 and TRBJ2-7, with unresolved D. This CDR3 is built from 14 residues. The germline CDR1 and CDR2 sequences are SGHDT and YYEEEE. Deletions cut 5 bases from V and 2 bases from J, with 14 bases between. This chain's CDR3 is CASRLKGFAYEQYF. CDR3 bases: TGTGCCAGCAGATTGAAGGGTTTCGCCTACGAGCAGTACTTC.

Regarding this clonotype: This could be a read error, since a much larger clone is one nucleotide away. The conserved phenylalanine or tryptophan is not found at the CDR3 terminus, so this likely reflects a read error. The CDR3 nucleotides read TGTGCCAGCAGCGAATACGAGCAGTACTGC. Translation: CASSEYEQYC. The V gene is TRBV7-9, the J gene TRBJ2-7; no clear D gene. The CDR3 totals 10 residues. Looked up from germline, CDR1 is SEHNR and CDR2 is FQNEAQ (reference sequence). V shed 5 bases and J shed 4 bases, with 3 bases lying between them.

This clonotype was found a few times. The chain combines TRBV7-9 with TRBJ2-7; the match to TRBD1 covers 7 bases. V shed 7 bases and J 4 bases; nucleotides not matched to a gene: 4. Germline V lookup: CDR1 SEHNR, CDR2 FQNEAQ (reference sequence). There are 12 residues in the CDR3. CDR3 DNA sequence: TGTGCCAGCACGACAGGGTTTTACGAGCAGTACTTC. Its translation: CASTTGFYEQYF.

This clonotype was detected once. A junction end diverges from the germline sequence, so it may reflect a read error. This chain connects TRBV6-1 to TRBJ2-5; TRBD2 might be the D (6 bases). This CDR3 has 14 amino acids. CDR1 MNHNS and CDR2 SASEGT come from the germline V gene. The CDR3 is CASSEELAGETQYF. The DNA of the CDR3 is TGTGCCAGCAGTGAGGAACTAGCAGGAGAGACACAGTACTTC.

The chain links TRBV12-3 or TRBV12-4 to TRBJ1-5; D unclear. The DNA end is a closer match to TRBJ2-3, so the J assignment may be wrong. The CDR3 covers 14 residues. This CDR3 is CASSLRSCGQPQYF. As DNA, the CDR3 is TGTGCCAGCAGTTTACGGTCCTGCGGTCAGCCCCAGTATTTT.

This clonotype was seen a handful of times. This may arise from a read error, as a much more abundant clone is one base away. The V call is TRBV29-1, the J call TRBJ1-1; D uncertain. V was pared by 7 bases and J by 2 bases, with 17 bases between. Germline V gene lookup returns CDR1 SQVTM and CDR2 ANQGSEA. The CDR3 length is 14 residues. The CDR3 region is CSATLEGINTEAFF. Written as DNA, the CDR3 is TGCAGCGCTACACTGGAGGGAATAAACACTGAAGCTTTCTTT.

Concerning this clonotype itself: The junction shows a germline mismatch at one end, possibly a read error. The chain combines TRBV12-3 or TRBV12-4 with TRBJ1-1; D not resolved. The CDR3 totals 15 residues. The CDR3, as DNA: TGTGTCAGTAGTTTCTTCTTGTCGGTTAGCACTGAAGCTCTCTTT. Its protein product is CVSSFFLSVSTEALF.

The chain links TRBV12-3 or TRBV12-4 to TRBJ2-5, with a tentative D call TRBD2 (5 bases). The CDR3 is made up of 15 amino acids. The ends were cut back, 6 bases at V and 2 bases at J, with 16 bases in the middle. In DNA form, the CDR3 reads TGTGCCAGCAGACTGACGGCGGCGGGTCAAGAGACCCAGTACTTC. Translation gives CASRLTAAGQETQYF.

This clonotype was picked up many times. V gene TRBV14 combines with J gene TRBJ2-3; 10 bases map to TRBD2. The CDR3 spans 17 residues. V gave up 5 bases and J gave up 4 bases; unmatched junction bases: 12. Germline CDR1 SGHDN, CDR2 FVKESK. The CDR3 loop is CASSAQREGRWADTQYF. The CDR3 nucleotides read TGTGCCAGCAGCGCCCAGCGGGAGGGGCGATGGGCAGATACGCAGTATTTT.

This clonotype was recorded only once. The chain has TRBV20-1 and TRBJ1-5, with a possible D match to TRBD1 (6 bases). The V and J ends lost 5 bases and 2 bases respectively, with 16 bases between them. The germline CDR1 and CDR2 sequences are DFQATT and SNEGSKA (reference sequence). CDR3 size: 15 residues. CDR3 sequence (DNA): TGCAGTGCTGGAAGGGGGTCCGGGGGCAATCAGCCCCAGCATTTT. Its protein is CSAGRGSGGNQPQHF.

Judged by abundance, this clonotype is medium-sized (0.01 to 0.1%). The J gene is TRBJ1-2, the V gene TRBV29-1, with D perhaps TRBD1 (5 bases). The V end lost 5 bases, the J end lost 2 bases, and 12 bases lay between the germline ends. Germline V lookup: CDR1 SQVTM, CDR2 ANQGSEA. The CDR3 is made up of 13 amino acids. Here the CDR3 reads CSVPGSSNYGYTF. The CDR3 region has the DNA TGCAGCGTTCCAGGGTCGTCGAACTATGGCTACACCTTC.